Listed below are T cell receptor beta chains from one sample, sequenced in a study of blood T cell repertoires in COVID-19. Measured with immunoSEQ multiplex PCR; TCRdb has only the in-frame clones, and not every one. The data hold 300,000 to 400,000 clones, with approximately 86% observed a single time. Specimen: PBMCs or T cells enriched from blood (not recorded which). These receptors were collected from a woman aged 40 to 50 with acute COVID-19. Each CDR3 is given with its conserved first and last residue. A D gene is named only where the DNA matches it firmly. Clone size is stated in some rows and not others, as once, few, many or a class when expanded.

>TRBD1|TRBV2|TRBJ1-5|.
TGTGCCAGCAGAAGGGGACAGGATAGCAATCAGCCCCAGCATTTT
CASRRGQDSNQPQHF
>.|TRBV5-6|TRBJ2-7|.
TGTGCCAGCACCCGAGGCGTGGGAGCCTACGAGCAGTACTTC
CASTRGVGAYEQYF
>.|TRBV11-2|TRBJ2-2|.
TGTGCCAGCAGACTAGGACGGGCGAACACCGGGGAGCTGTTTTTT
CASRLGRANTGELFF
>.|TRBV24-1|TRBJ2-7|.
TGTGCCACCAGTGATTTGACAGGAGAGGCCTACGAGCAGTACTTC
CATSDLTGEAYEQYF
>.|TRBV21-1|TRBJ2-7|.
TGTGCCAGCAGCACTAACCATGCCCACGTAGGACAAGTTTTCTTTATCGGTAAAAAGCAGTACTTC
CASSTNHAHVGQVFFIGKKQYF
>.|TRBV9|TRBJ1-2|.
TGTGCCAGCAGCCCGCAAAGCGGACAGCGCCTAGGGGGCTACACCTTC
CASSPQSGQRLGGYTF
>.|TRBV11-2|TRBJ2-1|once
TGTGCCAGCAGCCACAGGCAGACGAGCTCCTACAATGAGCAGTTCTTC
CASSHRQTSSYNEQFF
>.|TRBV12-3/TRBV12-4|TRBJ1-1|.
TGTGCCAGCAATAAACAGGGGAACACTGAAGCTTTCTTT
CASNKQGNTEAFF
>TRBD1|TRBV4-1|TRBJ1-4|once
TGCGCCAGCAGCCAAGGGGGGGACAGGGAGGTTTCTGAAAAACTGTTTTTT
CASSQGGDREVSEKLFF
>TRBD1|TRBV4-1|TRBJ1-1|.
TGCGCCAGCAGCCCCCTAGCGCCCGGGACAGGGGGTATACGTAACACTGAAGCTTTCTTT
CASSPLAPGTGGIRNTEAFF
>TRBD2|TRBV7-2|TRBJ2-4|once
TGTGCCAGCAGCTCAAGTATCTTGCTAGCGGGAATAAAAAACATTCAGTACTTC
CASSSSILLAGIKNIQYF
>.|TRBV6-5|TRBJ2-7|.
TGTGCCAGCAGAAACTGGGGGGAATACTACGAGCAGTACTTC
CASRNWGEYYEQYF
>.|TRBV24-1|TRBJ2-3|.
TGTGCCACCAGTGACCTGATGGACAGATCAGATACGCAGTATTTT
CATSDLMDRSDTQYF
>TRBD2|TRBV19|TRBJ2-3|.
TGTGCCACCCGACTAGCGGGGCGTTCTAGCACAGATACGCAGTATTTT
CATRLAGRSSTDTQYF
>.|TRBV6-4|TRBJ1-2|.
TGTGCCAGCAGTGACTCGACAGGAGCAGGCTATGGCTACACCTTC
CASSDSTGAGYGYTF
>TRBD1|TRBV7-9|TRBJ1-1|.
TGTGCCAGCAGCTCCCCCTCCGGGACAGGGGGCGCTGGAGCTTTCTTT
CASSSPSGTGGAGAFF
>.|TRBV9|TRBJ1-2|.
TGTGCCAGCAGCGTACTATCCATTGGGGACATCGGAAGCTATGGCTACACCTTC
CASSVLSIGDIGSYGYTF
>TRBD1|TRBV9|TRBJ1-2|.
TGTGCCAGCAGAGGGGACGGACAGGGGCGAGCTAACTATGGCTACACCTTC
CASRGDGQGRANYGYTF
>.|TRBV4-1|TRBJ1-1|.
TGCGCCAGCAGCCGGACACTGGGGGGGCCGAACACTGAAGCTTTCTTT
CASSRTLGGPNTEAFF
>TRBD1|TRBV7-3|TRBJ1-4|.
TGTGCCAGCAGCCAGGGGGCGAAGGAAAAACTGTTTTTT
CASSQGAKEKLFF
>.|TRBV2|TRBJ2-7|.
TGTGCCAGCGCGGGGCAGGGCTACGAGCAGTACTTC
CASAGQGYEQYF
>.|TRBV12-3/TRBV12-4|TRBJ1-6|.
TGTGCCAGCAGTTTCAGGGGCAATTCACCCCTCCACTTT
CASSFRGNSPLHF
>.|TRBV9|TRBJ2-2|.
TGTGCCAGCAGCGTAGAAACTAGCCCCACCGGGGAGCTGTTTTTT
CASSVETSPTGELFF
>.|TRBV6-5|TRBJ2-7|.
TGTGCCAGCAGTTACCGCGCGGGACAGAAGACCTACGAGCAGTACTTC
CASSYRAGQKTYEQYF
>TRBD2|TRBV6-4|TRBJ2-3|.
TGTGCCAGCAGCGGCTCTAGCGGGGGGACAGATACGCAGTATTTT
CASSGSSGGTDTQYF
>TRBD1|TRBV9|TRBJ1-2|.
TGTGCCAGCAGCGTTTTTCAGGGGGCGCATGGCTACACCTTC
CASSVFQGAHGYTF
>TRBD1|TRBV19|TRBJ1-3|.
TGTGCCAGTAGTAGAGGACAGGGAGCGAACACCATATATTTT
CASSRGQGANTIYF
>TRBD2|TRBV5-4|TRBJ2-5|once
TGTGCCAGCAGCTGGGGAAGCGGGAGAGGGGAGACCCAGTACTTC
CASSWGSGRGETQYF
>TRBD2|TRBV28|TRBJ2-4|.
TGTGCCAGCAGCCCTAGCGGGAGTTTAACCAAAAACATTCAGTACTTC
CASSPSGSLTKNIQYF
>.|TRBV7-6|TRBJ1-2|.
TGTGCCAGCAGCTTAGCGGACGAGGGGGTATATGGCTACACCTTC
CASSLADEGVYGYTF
>.|TRBV4-3|TRBJ2-1|.
TGCGCCAGCAGCCCAGACACGAGCTCCTACAATGAGCAGTTCTTC
CASSPDTSSYNEQFF
>.|TRBV7-2|TRBJ1-1|.
TGTGCCAGCAGCTCAGAACCACAGGGGAACACTGAAGCTTTCTTT
CASSSEPQGNTEAFF